This T cell receptor beta chain was obtained from a study of shared clonotypes between healthy human individuals. Between the trimmed V and J ends, which lost 4 bases and 0 bases, there was a span of 10 bases. The CDR3 is 15 residues long. Per the germline V gene, CDR1 is MDHEN and CDR2 is SYDVKM. Everyone who donated was a Caucasian adult who lived in Nashville, Tennessee. Genomic DNA from unsorted samples was obtained from about 88 million PBMCs (per sample). Notes on the study in general: Sequencing depth was predicted to influence how clonotypes are shared among donors.

TCRdb's table, derived via immunoSEQ multiplex PCR, lists solely in-frame clones and lacks some. Seen here are some 470,000 clones, less than 80% observed once, and the top ten hold 10% to 15%. This clone was counted once. Its target is unknown. This receptor was obtained from a woman in her 40s in good health. Some clones in this sample may be carry-over from other donors' samples. Sample: PBMCs. The chain employs TRBV28 and TRBJ2-4; possible D gene TRBD1, 6 bases. The CDR3 loop reads CASSSGAGAKNIQYF. CDR3 bases: TGTGCCAGCAGTTCAGGGGCTGGAGCCAAAAACATTCAGTACTTC.